This T cell receptor beta chain emerged from a study of siplizumab effects on memory and regulatory T cells. A remark on this clone: Its antigen is undetermined.

General study findings and limits: The authors mapped only a minor fraction of alloreactive clones to unstimulated subsets.

Method: immunoSEQ multiplex PCR; TCRdb's copy keeps in-frame clones and lacks some. Among some 52,000 clones listed, about 97% were seen once. This TCR was sampled from a human donor in good health. The sequencing sample was made of naive CD4+ T cells sorted from blood.

CDR3 protein: CASSIGTSGNNEQFF. The CDR3 DNA follows: TGTGCCAGCAGCATCGGGACTAGCGGAAACAATGAGCAGTTCTTC. The rearrangement uses TRBV11-3 and TRBJ2-1; 11 nucleotides align to TRBD2. Trimming cost V 5 bases and J 5 bases; bases outside gene matches: 5. The CDR3 length is 15 residues. Per germline, CDR1 SGHNT and CDR2 YENEEA.